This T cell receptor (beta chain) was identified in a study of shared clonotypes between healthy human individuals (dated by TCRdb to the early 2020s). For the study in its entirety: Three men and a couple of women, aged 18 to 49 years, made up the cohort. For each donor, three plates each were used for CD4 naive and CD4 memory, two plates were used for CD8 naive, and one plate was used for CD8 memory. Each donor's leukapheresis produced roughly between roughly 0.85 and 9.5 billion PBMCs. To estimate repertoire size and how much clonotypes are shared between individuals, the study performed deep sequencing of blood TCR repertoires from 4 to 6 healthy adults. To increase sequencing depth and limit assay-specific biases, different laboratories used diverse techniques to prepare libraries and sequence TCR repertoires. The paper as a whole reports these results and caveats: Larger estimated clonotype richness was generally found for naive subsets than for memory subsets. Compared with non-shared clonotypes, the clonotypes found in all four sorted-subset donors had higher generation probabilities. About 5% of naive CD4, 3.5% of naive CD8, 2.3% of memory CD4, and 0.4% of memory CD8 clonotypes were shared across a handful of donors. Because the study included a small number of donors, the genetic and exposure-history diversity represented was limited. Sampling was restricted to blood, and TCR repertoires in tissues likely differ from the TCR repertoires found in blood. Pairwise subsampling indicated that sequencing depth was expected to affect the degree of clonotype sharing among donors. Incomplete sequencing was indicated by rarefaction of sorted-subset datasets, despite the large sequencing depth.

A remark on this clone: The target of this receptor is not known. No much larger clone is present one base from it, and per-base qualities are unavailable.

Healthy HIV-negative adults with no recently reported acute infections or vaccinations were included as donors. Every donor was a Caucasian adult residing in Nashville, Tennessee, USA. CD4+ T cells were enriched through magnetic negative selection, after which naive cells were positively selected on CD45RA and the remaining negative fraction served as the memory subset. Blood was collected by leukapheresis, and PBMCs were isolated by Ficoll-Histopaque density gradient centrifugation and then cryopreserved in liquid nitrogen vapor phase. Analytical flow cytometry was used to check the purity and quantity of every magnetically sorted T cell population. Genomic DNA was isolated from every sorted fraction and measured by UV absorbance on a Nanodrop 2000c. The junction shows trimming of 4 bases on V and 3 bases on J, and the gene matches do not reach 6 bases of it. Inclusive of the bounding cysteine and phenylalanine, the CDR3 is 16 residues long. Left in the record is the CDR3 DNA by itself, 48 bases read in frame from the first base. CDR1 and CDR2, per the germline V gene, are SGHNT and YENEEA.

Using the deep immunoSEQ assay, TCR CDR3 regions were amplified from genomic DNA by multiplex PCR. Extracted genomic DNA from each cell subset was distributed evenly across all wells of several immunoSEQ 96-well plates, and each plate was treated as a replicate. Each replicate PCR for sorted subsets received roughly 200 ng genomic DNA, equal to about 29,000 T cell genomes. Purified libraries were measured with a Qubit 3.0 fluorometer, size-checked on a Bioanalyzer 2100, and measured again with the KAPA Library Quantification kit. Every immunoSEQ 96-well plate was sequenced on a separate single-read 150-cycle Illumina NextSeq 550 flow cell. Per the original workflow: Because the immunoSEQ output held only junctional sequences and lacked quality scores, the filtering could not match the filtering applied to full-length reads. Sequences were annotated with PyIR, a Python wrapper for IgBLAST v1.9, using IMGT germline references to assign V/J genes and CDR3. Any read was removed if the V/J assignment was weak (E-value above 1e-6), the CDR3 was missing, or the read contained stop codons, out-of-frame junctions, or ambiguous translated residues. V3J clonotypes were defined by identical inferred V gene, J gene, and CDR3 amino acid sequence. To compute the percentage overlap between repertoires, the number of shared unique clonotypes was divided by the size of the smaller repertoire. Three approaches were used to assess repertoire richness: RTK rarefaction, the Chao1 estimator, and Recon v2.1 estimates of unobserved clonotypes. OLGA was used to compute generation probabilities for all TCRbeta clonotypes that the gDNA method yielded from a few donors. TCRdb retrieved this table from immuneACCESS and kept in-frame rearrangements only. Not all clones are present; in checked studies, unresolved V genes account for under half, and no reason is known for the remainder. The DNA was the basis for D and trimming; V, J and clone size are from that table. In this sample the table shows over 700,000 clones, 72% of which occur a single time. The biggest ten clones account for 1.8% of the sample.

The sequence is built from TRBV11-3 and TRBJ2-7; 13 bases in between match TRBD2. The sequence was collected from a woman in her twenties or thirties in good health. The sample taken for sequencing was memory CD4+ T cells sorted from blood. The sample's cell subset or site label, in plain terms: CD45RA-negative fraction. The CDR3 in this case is CASSSRTSGRVYEQYF. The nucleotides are TGTGCCAGCAGCTCTCGGACTAGCGGGAGAGTCTACGAGCAGTACTTC.